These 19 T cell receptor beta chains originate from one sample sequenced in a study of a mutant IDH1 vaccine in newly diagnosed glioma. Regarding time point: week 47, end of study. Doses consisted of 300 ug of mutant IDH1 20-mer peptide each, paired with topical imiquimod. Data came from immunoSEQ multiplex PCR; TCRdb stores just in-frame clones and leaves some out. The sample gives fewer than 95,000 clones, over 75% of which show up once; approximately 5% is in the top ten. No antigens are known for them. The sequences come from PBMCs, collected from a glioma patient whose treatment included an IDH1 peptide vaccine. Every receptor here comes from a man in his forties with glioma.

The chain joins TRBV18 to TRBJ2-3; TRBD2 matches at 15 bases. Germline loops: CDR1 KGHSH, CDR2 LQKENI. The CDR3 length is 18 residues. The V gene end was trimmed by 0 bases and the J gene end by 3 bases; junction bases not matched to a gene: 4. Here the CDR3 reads CASSPPGTSGRRTDTQYF. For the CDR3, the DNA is TGTGCCAGCTCACCACCGGGGACTAGCGGGAGGAGAACAGATACGCAGTATTTT.

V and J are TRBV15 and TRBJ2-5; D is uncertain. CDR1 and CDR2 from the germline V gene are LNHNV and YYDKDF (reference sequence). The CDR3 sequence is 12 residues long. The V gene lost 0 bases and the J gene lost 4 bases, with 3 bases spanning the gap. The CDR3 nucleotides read TGTGCCACCAGCAGAGAGGCAGAGACCCAGTACTTC. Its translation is CATSREAETQYF.

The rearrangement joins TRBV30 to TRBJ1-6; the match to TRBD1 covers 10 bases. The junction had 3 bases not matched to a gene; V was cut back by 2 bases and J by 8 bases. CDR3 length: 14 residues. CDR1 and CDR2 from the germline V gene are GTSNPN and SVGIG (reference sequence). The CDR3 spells CAWSSGQGYSPLHF. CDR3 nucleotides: TGTGCCTGGAGTTCGGGACAGGGGTATTCACCCCTCCACTTT.

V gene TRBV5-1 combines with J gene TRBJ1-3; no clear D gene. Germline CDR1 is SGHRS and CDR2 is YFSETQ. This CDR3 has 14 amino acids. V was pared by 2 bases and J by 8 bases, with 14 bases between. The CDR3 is CASSFTGSVDTIYF. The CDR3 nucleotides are TGCGCCAGCAGCTTTACTGGGTCGGTCGACACCATATATTTT.

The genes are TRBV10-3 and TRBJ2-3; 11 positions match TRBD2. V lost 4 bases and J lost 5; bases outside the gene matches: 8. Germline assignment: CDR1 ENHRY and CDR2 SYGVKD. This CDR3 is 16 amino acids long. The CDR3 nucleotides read TGTGCCATCAGTGTACTAGCGGGGGTTAGTGGAGATACGCAGTATTTT. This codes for CAISVLAGVSGDTQYF.

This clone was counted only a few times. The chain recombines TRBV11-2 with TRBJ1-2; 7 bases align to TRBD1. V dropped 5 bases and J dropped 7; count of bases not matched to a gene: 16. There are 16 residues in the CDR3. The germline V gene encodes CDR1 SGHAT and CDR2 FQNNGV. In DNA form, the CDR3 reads TGTGCCAGCAGCCTCAATGGGGTCAGACAGGGACCTGGCTACACCTTC. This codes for CASSLNGVRQGPGYTF.

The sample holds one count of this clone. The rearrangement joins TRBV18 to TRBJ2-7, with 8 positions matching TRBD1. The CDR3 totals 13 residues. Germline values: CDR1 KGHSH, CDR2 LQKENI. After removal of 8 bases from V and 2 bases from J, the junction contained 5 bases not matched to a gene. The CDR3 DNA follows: TGTGCCAGCCACACAGGGGGTACCTACGAGCAGTACTTC. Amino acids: CASHTGGTYEQYF.

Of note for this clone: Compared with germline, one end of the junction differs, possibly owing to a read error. In DNA form, the CDR3 reads TGCAGCGTGGAAGAGAGTTTTCGCTCCTACAATGAGCAGTTCTTC. Its translation: CSVEESFRSYNEQFF. The chain employs TRBV29-1 and TRBJ2-1; D not resolved. The V gene's germline CDR1 is SQVTM and CDR2 ANQGSEA. The CDR3 covers 15 residues.

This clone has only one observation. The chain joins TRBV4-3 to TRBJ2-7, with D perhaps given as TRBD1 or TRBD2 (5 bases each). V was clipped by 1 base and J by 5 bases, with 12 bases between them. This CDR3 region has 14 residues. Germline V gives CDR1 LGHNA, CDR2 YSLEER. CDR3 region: CASSQGRGEDEQYF. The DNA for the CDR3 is TGCGCCAGCAGCCAAGGACGGGGCGAGGACGAGCAGTACTTC.

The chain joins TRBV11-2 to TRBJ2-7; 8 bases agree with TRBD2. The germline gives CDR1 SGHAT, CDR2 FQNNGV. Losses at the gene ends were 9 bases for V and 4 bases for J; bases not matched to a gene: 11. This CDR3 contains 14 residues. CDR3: CASQKAGEDYEQYF. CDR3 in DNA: TGTGCCAGTCAAAAAGCGGGAGAAGATTACGAGCAGTACTTC.

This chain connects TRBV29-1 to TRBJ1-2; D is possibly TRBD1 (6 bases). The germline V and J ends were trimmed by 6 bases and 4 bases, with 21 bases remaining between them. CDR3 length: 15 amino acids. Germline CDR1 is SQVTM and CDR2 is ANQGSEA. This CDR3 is CSVDTGHGSPYGYTF. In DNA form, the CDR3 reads TGCAGCGTGGACACAGGGCATGGGTCCCCCTATGGCTACACCTTC. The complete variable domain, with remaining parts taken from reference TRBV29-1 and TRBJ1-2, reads SAVISQKPSRDICQRGTSLTIQCQVDSQVTMMFWYRQQPGQSLTLIATANQGSEATYESGFVIDKFPISRPNLTFSTLTVSNMSPEDSSIYLCSVDTGHGSPYGYTFGSGTRLTVV.

The CDR3, as DNA: TGTGCCAGTAGTACGGGACAGCTGCTCTCTGGAAACACCATATATTTT. Translation: CASSTGQLLSGNTIYF. This chain links TRBV19 with TRBJ1-3; 7 nucleotides agree with TRBD1. The CDR3 covers 16 residues. V lost 4 bases and J lost 0; bases outside the gene matches: 6. CDR1 and CDR2 (germline): LNHDA, SQIVND (reference sequence).

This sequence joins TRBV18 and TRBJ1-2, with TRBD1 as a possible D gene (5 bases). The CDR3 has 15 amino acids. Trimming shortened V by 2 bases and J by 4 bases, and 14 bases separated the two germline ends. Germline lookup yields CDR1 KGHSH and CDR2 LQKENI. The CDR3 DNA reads TGTGCCAGCTCACCATTGGGGGAGCAGTCCTATGGCTACACCTTC. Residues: CASSPLGEQSYGYTF.

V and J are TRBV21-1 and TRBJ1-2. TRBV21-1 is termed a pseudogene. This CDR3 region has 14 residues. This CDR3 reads CASSKAGQVGGYTF. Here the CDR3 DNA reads TGTGCCAGCAGCAAGGCGGGCCAGGTGGGGGGCTACACCTTC.

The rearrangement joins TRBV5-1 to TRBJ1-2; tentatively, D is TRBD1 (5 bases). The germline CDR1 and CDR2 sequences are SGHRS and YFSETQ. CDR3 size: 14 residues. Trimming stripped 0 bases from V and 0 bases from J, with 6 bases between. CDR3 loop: CASSLGQSNYGYTF. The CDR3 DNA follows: TGCGCCAGCAGCTTGGGACAGTCTAACTATGGCTACACCTTC.

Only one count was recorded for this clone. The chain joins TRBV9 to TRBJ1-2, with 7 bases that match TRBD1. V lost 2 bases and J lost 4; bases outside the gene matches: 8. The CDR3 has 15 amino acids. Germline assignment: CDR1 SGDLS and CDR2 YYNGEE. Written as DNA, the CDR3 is TGTGCCAGCAGCGTCGGAGGGGGCGCGAGCTATGGCTACACCTTC. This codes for CASSVGGGASYGYTF.

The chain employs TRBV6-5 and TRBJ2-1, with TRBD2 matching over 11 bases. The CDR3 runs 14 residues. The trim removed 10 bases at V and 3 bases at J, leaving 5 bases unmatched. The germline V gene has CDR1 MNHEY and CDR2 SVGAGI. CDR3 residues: CATRTSGSYNEQFF. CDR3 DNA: TGTGCCACCCGAACTAGCGGGAGCTACAATGAGCAGTTCTTC.

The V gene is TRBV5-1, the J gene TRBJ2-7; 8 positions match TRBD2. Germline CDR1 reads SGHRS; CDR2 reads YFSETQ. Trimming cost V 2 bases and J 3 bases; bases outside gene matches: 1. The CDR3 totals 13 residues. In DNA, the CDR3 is TGCGCCAGCAGCTTCAGCGGGAGCTACGAGCAGTACTTC. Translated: CASSFSGSYEQYF.

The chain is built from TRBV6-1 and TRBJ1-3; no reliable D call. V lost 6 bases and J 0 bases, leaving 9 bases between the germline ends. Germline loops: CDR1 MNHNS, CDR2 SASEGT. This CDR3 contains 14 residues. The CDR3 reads CASRPTYSGNTIYF. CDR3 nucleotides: TGTGCCAGCAGACCGACATACTCTGGAAACACCATATATTTT.